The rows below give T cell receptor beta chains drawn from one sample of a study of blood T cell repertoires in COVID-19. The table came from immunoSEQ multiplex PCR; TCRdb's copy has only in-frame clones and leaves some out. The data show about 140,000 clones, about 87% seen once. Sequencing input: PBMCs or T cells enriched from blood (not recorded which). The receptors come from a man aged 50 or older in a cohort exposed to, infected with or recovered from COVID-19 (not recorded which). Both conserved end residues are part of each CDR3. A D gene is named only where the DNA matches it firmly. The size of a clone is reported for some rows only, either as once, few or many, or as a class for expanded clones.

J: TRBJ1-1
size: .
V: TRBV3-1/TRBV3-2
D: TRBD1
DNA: TGTGCCAGCAGTCAGGGGGGTCCAATGAACACTGAAGCTTTCTTT
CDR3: CASSQGGPMNTEAFF

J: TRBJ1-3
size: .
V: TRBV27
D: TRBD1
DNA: TGTGCCAGCAGTCCATTCCCTCAGGGGGCGACTGGAAACACCATATATTTT
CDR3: CASSPFPQGATGNTIYF

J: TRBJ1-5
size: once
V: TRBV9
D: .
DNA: TGTGCCAGCAGCGCAATGGGGGGGCCCCAGCATTTT
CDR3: CASSAMGGPQHF

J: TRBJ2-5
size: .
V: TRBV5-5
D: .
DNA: TGTGCCAGCAGACCTAGTTGGGGGGTCGTAGAGACCCAGTACTTC
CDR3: CASRPSWGVVETQYF

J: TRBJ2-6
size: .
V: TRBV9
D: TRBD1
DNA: TGTGCCAGCAGCGGACAGGGGACTGGGGCCAACGTCCTGACTTTC
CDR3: CASSGQGTGANVLTF

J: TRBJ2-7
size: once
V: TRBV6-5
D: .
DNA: TGTGCCAGCAGCAGGCAGCCGGACGGGACCTACGAGCAGTACTTC
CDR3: CASSRQPDGTYEQYF

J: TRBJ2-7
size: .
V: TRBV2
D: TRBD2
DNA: TGTGCCAGCAGTCTACTGACTAGCGGCTACGAGCAGTACTTC
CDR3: CASSLLTSGYEQYF

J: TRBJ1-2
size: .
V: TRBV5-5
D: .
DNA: TGTGCCAGCAGCTTGGCTCCCCTATCCGACTATGGCTACACCTTC
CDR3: CASSLAPLSDYGYTF

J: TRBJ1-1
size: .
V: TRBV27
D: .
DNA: TGTGCCAGCAACCGGGGTACTCAAATGAACACTGAAGCTTTCTTT
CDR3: CASNRGTQMNTEAFF

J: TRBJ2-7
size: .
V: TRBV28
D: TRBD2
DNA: TGTGCCAGCAGTTTATATCGGGGGGACCTCTCCTACGAGCAGTACTTC
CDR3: CASSLYRGDLSYEQYF

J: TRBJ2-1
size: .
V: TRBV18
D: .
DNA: TGTGCCAGCTCACCGCAGCGGCCGTCCTACAATGAGCAGTTCTTC
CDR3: CASSPQRPSYNEQFF

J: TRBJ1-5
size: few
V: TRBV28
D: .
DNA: TGTGCCAGCAGTTTTACGGGAAACCAGCCCCAGCATTTT
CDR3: CASSFTGNQPQHF

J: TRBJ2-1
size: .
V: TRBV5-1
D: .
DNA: TGCGCCAGCAGCTTGGAAGCCGGCAATGAGCAGTTCTTC
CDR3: CASSLEAGNEQFF

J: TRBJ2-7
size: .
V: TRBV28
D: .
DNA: TGTGCCAGCAGTTTAGTCAGGGGGGCCTCCTACGAGCAGTACTTC
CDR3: CASSLVRGASYEQYF

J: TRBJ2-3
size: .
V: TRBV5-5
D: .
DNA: TGTGCCAGCAGCTCGATAGTAGATACGCAGTATTTT
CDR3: CASSSIVDTQYF

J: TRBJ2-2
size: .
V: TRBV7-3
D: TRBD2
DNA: TGTGCCAGCAGCTTAACCGGGGGAGGGCCGACCGGGGAGCTGTTTTTT
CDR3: CASSLTGGGPTGELFF